Listed below are T cell receptor beta chains from one sample, sequenced in a study of blood T cell repertoires in COVID-19. Using immunoSEQ multiplex PCR, the repertoire was profiled, and TCRdb retains in-frame clones only, with some absent. The table has roughly 340,000 clones, more than 75% seen once. Source material: PBMCs or T cells enriched from blood (not recorded which). The receptor source for this set is a man in his forties or fifties in a cohort exposed to, infected with or recovered from COVID-19 (not recorded which). CDR3s include the opening cysteine and the closing phenylalanine or tryptophan. Fields, in order: D gene, J gene, clone size, V gene, CDR3 DNA, CDR3 protein. The D gene is left open where the match is weak. Some rows have no size entry. The others give once, few or many, or a class for an expanded clone.

>NA|TRBJ2-1|NA|TRBV3-1/TRBV3-2
TGTGCCAGCAGCCAACAAGCGGGCACTCACTACAATGAGCAGTTCTTC
CASSQQAGTHYNEQFF
>TRBD1|TRBJ2-2|NA|TRBV7-6
TGTGCCAGCAGCTTAGAGGGGGCGAGCCCCACCGGGGAGCTGTTTTTT
CASSLEGASPTGELFF
>NA|TRBJ2-3|NA|TRBV19
TGTGCCAGTAGTTCCGCGCCCGGGACACTTCTCACAGATACGCAGTATTTT
CASSSAPGTLLTDTQYF
>NA|TRBJ1-3|NA|TRBV6-5
TGTGCCAGCAGAGACTTCGGAAACACCATATATTTT
CASRDFGNTIYF
>TRBD1|TRBJ1-3|NA|TRBV5-1
TGCGCCAGCAGCTTGGACGACGCAGGGGGCTCTGGAAACACCATATATTTT
CASSLDDAGGSGNTIYF
>NA|TRBJ2-7|NA|TRBV10-3
TGTGCCATCAGTGGTGTCCAGGGAGGATCCTACGAGCAGTACTTC
CAISGVQGGSYEQYF
>NA|TRBJ2-6|NA|TRBV27
TGTGCCAGCAGGGCTTCTGGGGCCAACGTCCTGACTTTC
CASRASGANVLTF
>TRBD2|TRBJ2-2|NA|TRBV29-1
TGCAGCGTTGAACGGGAGGCGAACACCGGGGAGCTGTTTTTT
CSVEREANTGELFF
>NA|TRBJ1-4|NA|TRBV6-5
TGTGCCAGCAAAACTGGGAGCGCTAATGAAAAACTGTTTTTT
CASKTGSANEKLFF
>NA|TRBJ1-2|NA|TRBV28
TGTGCCAGCAGAAGCCAGGGGAACTATGGCTACACCTTC
CASRSQGNYGYTF
>NA|TRBJ2-3|NA|TRBV19
TGTGCCAGTAGTATATCAAGAGCTACGGAGGATACGCAGTATTTT
CASSISRATEDTQYF
>NA|TRBJ2-7|NA|TRBV2
TGTGCCAGCAGGACCGGGACAAACTTCTACGAGCAGTACTTC
CASRTGTNFYEQYF
>TRBD1|TRBJ2-1|NA|TRBV5-1
TGCGCCAGCAGTATACAGGGGGGCAATGAGCAGTTCTTC
CASSIQGGNEQFF
>NA|TRBJ2-7|once|TRBV29-1
TGCAGCGTCAACGGGCAGGGAGGATACGAGCAGTACTTC
CSVNGQGGYEQYF
>TRBD2|TRBJ2-2|NA|TRBV5-1
TGCGCCAGCAGCCAAACTAGCGAGAACACCGGGGAGCTGTTTTTT
CASSQTSENTGELFF
>NA|TRBJ1-2|NA|TRBV11-2
TGTGCCAGCAGCCCACTCTGGGGGGACTATGGCTACACCTTC
CASSPLWGDYGYTF
>TRBD2|TRBJ2-1|NA|TRBV14
TGTGCCAGCAGCGCCGGAGTAGCGGGGTACAATGAGCAGTTCTTC
CASSAGVAGYNEQFF
>TRBD1|TRBJ2-4|NA|TRBV11-2
TGTGCCAGCAGGCGTCCAGGGGGCAAAAACATTCAGTACTTC
CASRRPGGKNIQYF
>NA|TRBJ1-4|once|TRBV7-6
TGTGCCAGCAGCTTAGCTCAGGGGATAAATGAAAAACTGTTTTTT
CASSLAQGINEKLFF
>TRBD1|TRBJ1-1|NA|TRBV2
TGTGCCAGCAGTGAACATACAGGGGTAGTCACTGAAGCTTTCTTT
CASSEHTGVVTEAFF
>TRBD1|TRBJ2-7|NA|TRBV5-5
TGTGCCAGCAGCTTGGAATCGACAGGGACCCTTTCCTACGAGCAGTACTTC
CASSLESTGTLSYEQYF
>NA|TRBJ2-7|NA|TRBV21-1
TGTGCCAGCAGCAGTTCCGGGACAGGGGGACGGGCACTCTCCTACGAGCAGTACTTC
CASSSSGTGGRALSYEQYF
>NA|TRBJ2-7|NA|TRBV5-6
TGTGCCAGCAGCCGACCAGGCTACGAGCAGTACTTC
CASSRPGYEQYF